Listed below are T cell receptor beta chains from one sample, sequenced in a study of blood T cell repertoires in COVID-19. TCRdb's table, derived via immunoSEQ multiplex PCR, lists solely in-frame clones and lacks some. The sample yields under 200,000 clones, 85% to 90% seen once. Sequencing was done on a sample of peripheral blood. All receptors derive from a man in his fifties or sixties with COVID-19, enrolled during active disease. CDR3s leave out the opening cysteine and the closing phenylalanine or tryptophan.

v_call	j_call	cdr3_aa
TRBV10-3	TRBJ2-7	AISELGSGVYEQY
TRBV7-7	TRBJ2-3	ASSSGGPDTQY
TRBV18	TRBJ2-2	ASSPPTSRGLGGGTGELF
TRBV5-1	TRBJ1-2	ASSPGGGERGYT
TRBV5-5	TRBJ2-7	ASSSTPGQVAPYEQY
TRBV13	TRBJ1-5	ASSLGGTGTQPQH
TRBV3-1/TRBV3-2	TRBJ2-7	ASSQLAGIYEQY
TRBV6-1	TRBJ2-3	ASSEARNTDTQY
TRBV10-3	TRBJ2-7	AIATGGGYEQY
TRBV30	TRBJ1-1	AWSVQGSTEAF
TRBV11-3	TRBJ2-3	ASSLAGQVTDTQY
TRBV9	TRBJ1-1	ASSVEGSPGLPGAEAF
TRBV6-1	TRBJ1-4	ASSGRDRGLVEKLF
TRBV6-5	TRBJ1-1	ASSQPRQGVEFAF
TRBV30	TRBJ1-1	AWRTQGTGNTEAF